This TCR beta chain was profiled in a study of CD8+CD57+ T cells in acquired aplastic anemia. Points from the study as a whole: Shared by patients and controls, 25 to 30 CD8+ CDR3s were abundant in patients.

This clonotype appeared many times. What it binds is unknown. The germline gives CDR1 SGDLS, CDR2 YYNGEE. The CDR3 consists of 14 residues. V lost 3 bases and J lost 4, with 12 bases in between. Sequencing was done on patients that had shown CD8+CD57+ cell expansion by flow cytometry. By the time of blood sampling, patients had still received no therapy. Profiling of TCR beta VDJ combinations and CDR3 sequences used genomic DNA as template. TCRdb reanalysed the reads using MiXCR and keeps one entry per CDR3 protein. The table includes just over 150,000 distinct CDR3 sequences, less than 50% detected once.

This chain connects TRBV9 to TRBJ2-3, with D perhaps TRBD1 (6 bases). What was sequenced was sorted CD4+, CD8+, or CD8+CD57+ T cells (not recorded which) from PBMCs. The sequence was collected from a human donor with aplastic anemia. CDR3 protein: CASSALQGPDTQYF. In DNA form, the CDR3 reads TGTGCCAGCAGCGCCCTACAGGGTCCAGATACGCAGTATTTT.